This T cell receptor beta chain was sequenced in a study of cytomegalovirus exposure and HLA in healthy donors. The CDR3 spans 14 residues. Germline loops: CDR1 MDHEN, CDR2 SYDVKM. V lost 5 bases, J lost 7 bases, and 17 bases lay in between. PCR employed 60 Vbeta and 13 Jbeta primers. Only in-frame clones appear in the TCRdb table, and some are missing; sequencing was by immunoSEQ multiplex PCR. The sample lists roughly 90,000 clones, 74% seen once, with around 24% in the top ten. This chain joins TRBV28 and TRBJ1-2; perhaps TRBD1 as D (5 bases). The receptor comes from a man aged 30 to 45 in good health and CMV-seropositive. The sequencing sample was made of PBMCs. In DNA form, the CDR3 reads TGTGCCAGCAGTCCACAGGTTGGTGGACGTGGCTACACCTTC. Translated: CASSPQVGGRGYTF.